This T cell receptor (beta chain) stems from a study of control samples from healthy donors and cancer patients. Assay: immunoSEQ multiplex PCR; the TCRdb copy retains only in-frame clones and omits some. This table holds 95,000 to 130,000 clones, over 85% found once. The junction had 6 bases not matched to a gene; V was cut back by 2 bases and J by 0 bases. The germline V gene has CDR1 SGHKS and CDR2 YYEKEE (reference sequence). The CDR3 is 17 residues long. The TCR comes from a man younger than 40 in good health. The sequenced sample was blood. The V gene is TRBV5-5, the J gene TRBJ2-2, with TRBD2 matching 8 bases. CDR3 region: CASSLTAGGPNTGELFF. The DNA of the CDR3 is TGTGCCAGCAGCTTAACGGCGGGGGGACCGAACACCGGGGAGCTGTTTTTT.